The subject of this entry is one T cell receptor beta chain. This record comes from a study of control samples from healthy donors and cancer patients. Libraries were prepared by immunoSEQ multiplex PCR; TCRdb keeps only in-frame clonotypes and omits some of them. The table includes 95,000 to 150,000 clones, roughly 92% detected once. Input material: PBMCs. The receptor was derived from a man older than 75 with head and neck cancer.

In nucleotides, the CDR3 is TGTGCCAGCAGTGGGGACTTAAGCTCCTACAATGAGCAGTTCTTC. This sequence encodes CASSGDLSSYNEQFF. The rearrangement uses TRBV5-6 and TRBJ2-1; possibly TRBD2 for D (6 bases). V lost 5 bases to trimming and J lost 0 bases, with 12 bases between them. Germline lookup yields CDR1 SGHDT and CDR2 YYEEEE. The CDR3 totals 15 residues.